One sample yielded the 26 T cell receptor beta chains listed below, sequenced in a study of blood T cell repertoires in COVID-19. TCRdb's table, derived via immunoSEQ multiplex PCR, lists solely in-frame clones and lacks some. The profile shows 150,000 to 200,000 clones, 77% of them singletons. Sample: peripheral blood. These receptors were taken from a man aged 65-85 years with acute or convalescent COVID-19.

The chain is built from TRBV7-9 and TRBJ2-3; 7 bases fit TRBD1. This CDR3 contains 17 residues. Per germline, CDR1 SEHNR and CDR2 FQNEAQ (reference sequence). V was pared by 4 bases and J by 2 bases, with 12 bases of the junction left unmatched. The CDR3: CASSSGTGAVNTDTQYF. The CDR3 DNA sequence: TGTGCCAGCAGCTCGGGAACAGGGGCCGTTAACACAGATACGCAGTATTTT.

The gene calls are TRBV24-1 and TRBJ2-3; D is possibly TRBD2 (6 bases). The CDR3 spans 15 residues. Trimming stripped 6 bases from V and 0 bases from J, with 12 bases between. Germline CDR1 reads KGHDR; CDR2 reads SFDVKD. CDR3 nucleotides: TGTGCCACCAGTCGAGCGGGCACTAGCACAGATACGCAGTATTTT. As protein: CATSRAGTSTDTQYF.

J is TRBJ1-2 and V is TRBV6-5, with 9 bases aligning to TRBD1. V shed 10 bases and J 1 base; nucleotides not matched to a gene: 4. The length of the CDR3 is 13 residues. The germline gives CDR1 MNHEY, CDR2 SVGAGI. CDR3 in DNA: TGTGCCACCCCGGACAGGGGTAACTATGGCTACACCTTC. Its translation: CATPDRGNYGYTF.

V is TRBV25-1 and J is TRBJ1-6, with 7 bases identical to TRBD1. The ends lost 3 bases at V and 5 bases at J; junction bases unmatched: 7. The CDR3 sequence is 16 residues long. The germline V gene has CDR1 MGHDK and CDR2 SYGVNS. Written as DNA, the CDR3 is TGTGCCAGCAGTGACTCCCGGGACAGCAATAATTCACCCCTCCACTTT. Translation: CASSDSRDSNNSPLHF. The full variable domain, with the rest looked up from reference TRBV25-1 and TRBJ1-6, is EADIYQTPRYLVIGTGKKITLECSQTMGHDKMYWYQQDPGMELHLIHYSYGVNSTEKGDLSSESTVSRIRTEHFPLTLESARPSHTSQYLCASSDSRDSNNSPLHFGNGTRLTVT.

The rearrangement links TRBV19 to TRBJ1-5; D possibly corresponds to TRBD1 (5 bases). The V gene's germline CDR1 is LNHDA and CDR2 SQIVND (reference sequence). Trimming pared 7 bases from V and 5 bases from J, leaving 9 bases between. The CDR3 length is 12 residues. The CDR3 reads CASTPGYQPQHF. The CDR3 DNA sequence: TGTGCCAGTACGCCAGGGTATCAGCCCCAGCATTTT.

This chain connects TRBV10-3 to TRBJ2-1; D is possibly TRBD2 (6 bases). V lost 2 bases to trimming and J lost 0 bases, with 8 bases between them. This CDR3 spans 15 amino acids. Germline values: CDR1 ENHRY, CDR2 SYGVKD. CDR3 protein: CAISEPAGSYNEQFF. The DNA of the CDR3 is TGTGCCATCAGTGAGCCAGCGGGCTCCTACAATGAGCAGTTCTTC.

The rearrangement joins TRBV7-2 to TRBJ2-4; D perhaps matches TRBD2 (7 bases). This CDR3 region has 15 residues. In germline, CDR1 is SGHTA, CDR2 FQGNSA. Deletions cut 4 bases from V and 5 bases from J, with 15 bases between. This CDR3 reads CASSSTTGGQNIQYF. DNA of the CDR3: TGTGCCAGCAGCTCCACAACCGGGGGGCAAAACATTCAGTACTTC.

The chain carries TRBV19 and TRBJ1-1, with D possibly TRBD1 on 5 matching bases. Germline CDR1 reads LNHDA; CDR2 reads SQIVND (reference sequence). The V and J ends lost 8 bases and 3 bases respectively, with 19 bases between them. The CDR3 sequence is 15 residues long. CDR3 sequence: CASALGASGHTEAFF. The CDR3, as DNA: TGTGCCAGTGCATTAGGGGCCTCCGGCCACACTGAAGCTTTCTTT.

This chain uses TRBV6-5 with TRBJ1-6, with TRBD1 matching over 7 bases. Germline CDR1 and CDR2: MNHEY and SVGAGI. V gave up 6 bases and J gave up 4 bases; unmatched junction bases: 3. This CDR3 is built from 14 residues. This CDR3 is CASRQGQYNSPLHF. CDR3 nucleotide sequence: TGTGCCAGCAGACAGGGACAGTATAATTCACCCCTCCACTTT.

V usage is TRBV28 and J usage is TRBJ2-5; TRBD1 agrees at 7 bases. V lost 7 bases to trimming and J lost 1 base; unmatched junction nucleotides: 6. CDR3 length: 14 residues. The germline CDR1 and CDR2 sequences are MDHEN and SYDVKM. The CDR3 DNA follows: TGTGCCAGCAACAGGGGAACTGCCCAAGAGACCCAGTACTTC. This translates into CASNRGTAQETQYF.

V gene TRBV15 combines with J gene TRBJ2-1; D is ambiguous. Germline assignment: CDR1 LNHNV and CDR2 YYDKDF (reference sequence). CDR3 length: 13 residues. Trimming stripped 6 bases from V and 2 bases from J, with 8 bases between. The CDR3 region is CATSLVPYNEQFF. DNA for the CDR3: TGTGCCACCAGTTTAGTGCCCTACAATGAGCAGTTCTTC.

The sample holds many counts of this clone. The rearrangement uses TRBV14 and TRBJ1-2; D may be TRBD1 (6 bases). Germline V gene data show CDR1 as SGHDN and CDR2 as FVKESK. The CDR3 spans 16 residues. Deletions cut 0 bases from V and 4 bases from J, with 15 bases between. CDR3 residues: CASSQDPGGLLYGYTF. The CDR3 DNA reads TGTGCCAGCAGCCAAGATCCGGGGGGCCTCCTCTATGGCTACACCTTC.

The chain combines TRBV14 with TRBJ1-3; D gene unclear. In germline, CDR1 is SGHDN, CDR2 FVKESK. V gave up 2 bases and J gave up 8 bases, with 16 bases separating them. The CDR3 totals 15 residues. The CDR3 region is CASSQLNVLVDTIYF. As DNA, the CDR3 is TGTGCCAGCAGCCAATTAAATGTTCTCGTTGACACCATATATTTT. Full variable domain (missing parts from reference TRBV14 and TRBJ1-3): EAGVTQFPSHSVIEKGQTVTLRCDPISGHDNLYWYRRVMGKEIKFLLHFVKESKQDESGMPNNRFLAERTGGTYSTLKVQPAELEDSGVYFCASSQLNVLVDTIYFGEGSWLTVV.

The chain carries TRBV9 and TRBJ2-3; possibly TRBD2 for D (5 bases). Germline V lookup: CDR1 SGDLS, CDR2 YYNGEE. The CDR3 spans 14 residues. V lost 1 base and J 0 bases, leaving 6 bases between the germline ends. CDR3 amino acids: CASSVRTSTDTQYF. In DNA form, the CDR3 reads TGTGCCAGCAGCGTAAGGACTAGCACAGATACGCAGTATTTT.

The rearrangement links TRBV29-1 to TRBJ2-1; 7 bases map to TRBD2. Germline CDR1 is SQVTM and CDR2 is ANQGSEA. Germline trimming cut 6 bases from V and 5 bases from J; bases unmatched to any gene: 7. The CDR3 runs 13 residues. The CDR3 DNA reads as TGCAGCGTGCCCGGGACTACCCACAATGAGCAGTTCTTC. Encoded protein: CSVPGTTHNEQFF.

This clone was seen once. The chain couples TRBV16 to TRBJ1-3, with D unclear. The CDR3 is 15 amino acids. From germline, CDR1 is KGHSY and CDR2 FQNENV. Between the trimmed V and J ends, which lost 6 bases and 0 bases, there was a span of 12 bases. The CDR3 nucleotides are TGTGCCAGCAGGCATCTAGATACCTCTGGAAACACCATATATTTT. It yields the protein CASRHLDTSGNTIYF.

The V call is TRBV7-2, the J call TRBJ2-5; 10 bases fit TRBD1. The CDR3 is 16 residues long. Germline assignment: CDR1 SGHTA and CDR2 FQGNSA. The V and J ends lost 3 bases and 6 bases, in that order; junction bases with no gene match: 10. The CDR3 sequence is CASSFLPGTGEQTQYF. The CDR3 region has the DNA TGTGCCAGCAGCTTCTTACCCGGGACAGGGGAACAGACCCAGTACTTC.

This chain connects TRBV6-5 to TRBJ1-1; TRBD1 matches 8 bases. There are 14 residues in the CDR3. Trimming at V came to 7 bases and at J to 4 bases, leaving 8 bases not matched to a gene. The germline V gene has CDR1 MNHEY and CDR2 SVGAGI. The CDR3 reads CASKLDRAGTEAFF. The CDR3 coding sequence is TGTGCCAGCAAGTTGGACAGGGCTGGCACTGAAGCTTTCTTT.

J is TRBJ2-3 and V is TRBV5-1, with D possibly matching TRBD2 (5 bases). Germline CDR1 SGHRS, CDR2 YFSETQ. The CDR3 consists of 15 residues. Trimming shortened V by 0 bases and J by 4 bases, and 12 bases separated the two germline ends. The CDR3 bases are TGCGCCAGCAGCTTGGCGCTAGCCGGCCCAGATACGCAGTATTTT. This codes for CASSLALAGPDTQYF.

A few counts support this clone. V usage is TRBV6-5 and J usage is TRBJ1-2, with 10 bases fitting TRBD1. CDR1 and CDR2 (germline): MNHEY, SVGAGI. This CDR3 is built from 15 residues. Unmatched junction bases numbered 10, after V lost 4 bases and J lost 8 bases. CDR3 loop: CASSSYEGQGIGYTF. As DNA, the CDR3 is TGTGCCAGCAGTTCCTACGAGGGACAGGGGATCGGCTACACCTTC.

V usage is TRBV10-3 and J usage is TRBJ2-1, with a weak D call TRBD1 (5 bases). The CDR3 is 12 residues long. The germline V gene has CDR1 ENHRY and CDR2 SYGVKD. The germline V and J ends were trimmed by 3 bases and 13 bases, with 13 bases remaining between them. CDR3 sequence (DNA): TGTGCCATCAGTGACCGAAAGGACAATCAGTTCTTC. Translating gives CAISDRKDNQFF.

The gene calls are TRBV19 and TRBJ2-6, with a possible D match to TRBD2 (7 bases). Germline loops: CDR1 LNHDA, CDR2 SQIVND (reference sequence). V lost 3 bases and J lost 0, with 12 bases in between. The CDR3 spans 17 residues. CDR3 sequence: CASSMGRGGSGANVLTF. In DNA form, the CDR3 reads TGTGCCAGTAGTATGGGTAGGGGGGGCTCTGGGGCCAACGTCCTGACTTTC.

V gene TRBV19 combines with J gene TRBJ1-4; no reliable D call. The CDR3 spans 14 residues. Germline V gene data show CDR1 as LNHDA and CDR2 as SQIVND (reference sequence). Trimming took off 1 base at V and 4 bases at J, with 7 bases between the two ends. The CDR3 sequence is CASSIGGNNEKLFF. CDR3 bases: TGTGCCAGTAGTATAGGCGGTAATAATGAAAAACTGTTTTTT.

This clone was counted only a few times. The chain is built from TRBV28 and TRBJ1-5, with TRBD1 identical over 7 bases. Germline CDR1 is MDHEN and CDR2 is SYDVKM. The CDR3 totals 14 residues. V dropped 1 base and J dropped 5; count of bases not matched to a gene: 2. CDR3 loop: CASSLSGGHQPQHF. CDR3 sequence (DNA): TGTGCCAGCAGTTTATCAGGGGGTCATCAGCCCCAGCATTTT.

V and J are TRBV28 and TRBJ1-5; D call uncertain. The CDR3 sequence is 14 residues long. The ends were cut back, 5 bases at V and 7 bases at J, with 15 bases in the middle. Germline lookup yields CDR1 MDHEN and CDR2 SYDVKM. CDR3 sequence: CASSRKGGHQPQHF. The CDR3 nucleotides read TGTGCCAGCAGTCGAAAAGGAGGCCACCAGCCCCAGCATTTT.

The chain couples TRBV27 to TRBJ1-2; 8 positions match TRBD1. The trim removed 6 bases at V and 6 bases at J, leaving 6 bases unmatched. CDR1 MNHEY and CDR2 SMNVEV come from the germline V gene (reference sequence). This CDR3 spans 13 amino acids. The CDR3 nucleotides are TGTGCCAGCAGAACCGGACAGGGTGATGGCTACACCTTC. It specifies CASRTGQGDGYTF.